Listed below are T cell receptor beta chains from one sample, sequenced in a study of blood T cell repertoires in COVID-19. Sequencing used immunoSEQ multiplex PCR; TCRdb keeps in-frame clones, though not all of them. This sample has under 250,000 clones, with roughly 90% found just once. Sequencing used peripheral blood. The receptors derive from a man aged 55 to 69 who had recovered from COVID-19. Each CDR3 is given with its conserved first and last residue. D genes are given only for firm matches. Size tells how often a clone was seen (once, few, many) or the class of an expanded clone, and some rows leave it out.

j_call | clone_size | v_call | d_call | cdr3_aa | cdr3_nt
TRBJ2-7 | - | TRBV5-1 | TRBD2 | CASSYRLGGKSEQYF | TGCGCCAGCAGCTACCGTTTGGGGGGGAAAAGCGAGCAGTACTTC
TRBJ1-1 | - | TRBV30 | - | CAWIYGTGNTEAFF | TGTGCCTGGATTTACGGGACTGGAAACACTGAAGCTTTCTTT
TRBJ1-1 | - | TRBV5-5 | - | CASSLIHQGQGTEAFF | TGTGCCAGCAGTCTTATTCACCAGGGCCAGGGCACTGAAGCTTTCTTT
TRBJ2-7 | - | TRBV24-1 | - | CATSDLRGGQYF | TGTGCCACCAGTGATTTGAGAGGGGGGCAGTACTTC
TRBJ2-3 | - | TRBV11-2 | TRBD1 | CASRPGTDSTDTQYF | TGTGCCAGCCGCCCCGGGACAGATAGCACAGATACGCAGTATTTT
TRBJ2-5 | - | TRBV6-1 | - | CASSEGGRETQYF | TGTGCCAGCAGTGAGGGGGGGCGAGAGACCCAGTACTTC
TRBJ2-7 | - | TRBV5-1 | - | CASSPKQDSGRTGIYEQYF | TGCGCCAGCAGCCCCAAACAGGATTCGGGACGTACAGGGATCTACGAGCAGTACTTC
TRBJ2-3 | - | TRBV5-1 | - | CASSLGTGLTDTQYF | TGCGCCAGCAGCTTGGGCACGGGACTCACAGATACGCAGTATTTT
TRBJ1-3 | - | TRBV7-2 | - | CASSLRVSGNTIYF | TGTGCCAGCAGCCTCAGGGTATCTGGAAACACCATATATTTT
TRBJ2-1 | few | TRBV7-2 | TRBD2 | CASSLGWGSSGYNEQFF | TGTGCCAGCAGCTTAGGGTGGGGGTCTAGCGGATACAATGAGCAGTTCTTC
TRBJ2-7 | - | TRBV19 | - | CASSNAGSLGYEQYF | TGTGCCAGTAGTAACGCCGGGAGCCTGGGGTACGAGCAGTACTTC
TRBJ1-5 | - | TRBV6-5 | - | CASSYGRNQPQHF | TGTGCCAGCAGTTATGGGCGCAATCAGCCCCAGCATTTT
TRBJ2-7 | - | TRBV7-8 | - | CASSPRGRRDSPYEQYF | TGTGCCAGCAGCCCCCGGGGGAGAAGGGATTCCCCCTACGAGCAGTACTTC
TRBJ2-5 | - | TRBV6-1 | TRBD1 | CASSEPRTGGLETQYF | TGTGCCAGCAGTGAACCTCGGACAGGGGGCCTGGAGACCCAGTACTTC
TRBJ1-6 | once | TRBV5-4 | - | CASSSAPVSAADNSPLHF | TGTGCCAGCAGCTCCGCGCCCGTTTCAGCGGCGGATAATTCACCCCTCCACTTT
TRBJ2-7 | - | TRBV29-1 | TRBD2 | CSVVFGLAGVSYEQYF | TGCAGCGTTGTTTTCGGACTAGCGGGAGTTTCCTACGAGCAGTACTTC
TRBJ2-7 | - | TRBV4-2 | TRBD2 | CASSQRTSGTYEQYF | TGTGCCAGCAGCCAACGCACTAGCGGGACCTACGAGCAGTACTTC
TRBJ2-7 | - | TRBV10-3 | - | CAISQDYEQYF | TGTGCCATCAGCCAGGACTACGAGCAGTACTTC
TRBJ2-7 | - | TRBV2 | - | CASSPDRTSYEQYF | TGTGCCAGCAGCCCGGACAGAACCTCCTACGAGCAGTACTTC
TRBJ2-7 | - | TRBV9 | - | CASSGAGSEQYF | TGTGCCAGCAGCGGGGCAGGGTCCGAGCAGTACTTC
TRBJ2-7 | - | TRBV10-3 | TRBD2 | CAISGPAGATAPYEQYF | TGTGCCATCAGTGGTCCAGCGGGGGCTACAGCGCCCTACGAGCAGTACTTC
TRBJ1-3 | - | TRBV7-9 | TRBD1 | CASSLDRGSGNTIYF | TGTGCCAGCAGCTTGGACAGGGGCTCTGGAAACACCATATATTTT
TRBJ2-1 | once | TRBV28 | TRBD2 | CASSSPGGRTRNEQFF | TGTGCCAGCAGTTCCCCCGGCGGGAGAACGAGGAATGAGCAGTTCTTC
TRBJ1-1 | once | TRBV5-6 | TRBD1 | CASSRDRGGTEAFF | TGTGCCAGCAGCCGGGACAGGGGTGGCACTGAAGCTTTCTTT
TRBJ2-1 | - | TRBV5-6 | TRBD2 | CASSRGLAGNPYNEQFF | TGTGCCAGCAGCCGAGGACTAGCGGGGAACCCCTACAATGAGCAGTTCTTC
TRBJ2-1 | - | TRBV6-6 | TRBD2 | CASSPRPPGLAGGEQFF | TGTGCCAGCAGTCCACGTCCCCCCGGACTAGCGGGAGGAGAGCAGTTCTTC
TRBJ1-5 | - | TRBV28 | TRBD1 | CASSSTGNQPQHF | TGTGCCAGCAGTTCGACAGGGAACCAGCCCCAGCATTTT
TRBJ2-1 | - | TRBV30 | TRBD2 | CAWRPSGSNEQFF | TGTGCCTGGAGACCTAGCGGTTCCAATGAGCAGTTCTTC
TRBJ2-7 | - | TRBV7-2 | TRBD1 | CASSHGTEYAYEQYF | TGTGCCAGCAGCCACGGGACAGAGTACGCCTACGAGCAGTACTTC
TRBJ2-2 | - | TRBV11-3 | TRBD1 | CASSLRTGWATGELFF | TGTGCCAGCAGCTTAAGGACAGGGTGGGCCACCGGGGAGCTGTTTTTT
TRBJ2-7 | - | TRBV2 | - | CASSRQYEQYF | TGTGCCAGCAGTCGACAATACGAGCAGTACTTC